The 25 T cell receptor beta chains presented below share a single source sample, sequenced in a study of blood T cell repertoires in COVID-19 (dated by TCRdb to 2020 to 2021). To prepare the library, the immunoSEQ multiplex PCR assay was applied. The clones in this table, taken by TCRdb from immuneACCESS, are in-frame only. Not every clone is retained; where verified, under half of the shortfall comes from an unresolved V gene, and the cause of the rest is unknown. This sample has about 170,000 clones in its table, and 84% of those were observed once. The top ten constitute about 2.7% of the sample. The source material was peripheral blood. The receptors derive from a human donor with acute or convalescent COVID-19. The donor label of this sample is uncertain.

The V and J genes are TRBV6-5 and TRBJ1-1, with 7 positions matching TRBD1. Germline CDR1 MNHEY, CDR2 SVGAGI. J was trimmed by 4 bases and V by 6 bases; bases with no gene match: 11. The CDR3 totals 15 residues. In nucleotides, the CDR3 is TGTGCCAGCAGCGGAACGTTAGGGGGCGGCACTGAAGCTTTCTTT. Protein product: CASSGTLGGGTEAFF.

This clone was counted a few times. This chain links TRBV5-1 with TRBJ2-1, with 11 bases matching TRBD2. The CDR3 runs to 16 residues. Trimming at V came to 0 bases and at J to 5 bases, leaving 4 bases not matched to a gene. Germline loops: CDR1 SGHRS, CDR2 YFSETQ. As DNA, the CDR3 is TGCGCCAGCAGCTTGGTTAATAGCGGGAGGGACAATGAGCAGTTCTTC. Its protein product is CASSLVNSGRDNEQFF.

The chain joins TRBV2 to TRBJ1-5, with 8 nucleotides matching TRBD1. From germline, CDR1 is SNHLY and CDR2 FYNNEI. V lost 3 bases to trimming and J lost 9 bases; unmatched junction nucleotides: 10. This CDR3 has 15 amino acids. The CDR3: CASSEGRTGGTPQHF. The CDR3 DNA is TGTGCCAGCAGTGAGGGTCGAACAGGGGGAACGCCCCAGCATTTT.

The rearrangement joins TRBV9 to TRBJ1-2; possible D gene TRBD1, 6 bases. The CDR3 consists of 15 residues. Trimming removed 0 bases at V and 1 base at J, with 10 bases between. In germline, CDR1 is SGDLS, CDR2 YYNGEE. CDR3 in amino acids: CASSVAGQSNYGYTF. The CDR3 DNA is TGTGCCAGCAGCGTAGCAGGACAGAGTAACTATGGCTACACCTTC.

The genes are TRBV2 and TRBJ2-3; 11 nucleotides align to TRBD2. Germline V gene sequence: CDR1 SNHLY, CDR2 FYNNEI. CDR3 size: 17 residues. The V segment lost 3 bases and the J segment 0 bases; nucleotides outside the gene matches: 5. This chain's CDR3 is CASSEFLAGGSTDTQYF. CDR3 sequence (DNA): TGTGCCAGCAGTGAGTTCCTAGCGGGAGGAAGCACAGATACGCAGTATTTT. The whole variable domain, remainder taken from reference TRBV2 and TRBJ2-3, is EPEVTQTPSHQVTQMGQEVILRCVPISNHLYFYWYRQILGQKVEFLVSFYNNEISEKSEIFDDQFSVERPDGSNFTLKIRSTKLEDSAMYFCASSEFLAGGSTDTQYFGPGTRLTVL.

This chain links TRBV6-2 or TRBV6-3 with TRBJ1-2; 8 bases match TRBD1. The ends lost 4 bases at V and 8 bases at J; junction bases unmatched: 6. Germline V gene sequence: CDR1 MNHEY, CDR2 SVGEGT. CDR3 length equals 13 residues. CDR3 in DNA: TGTGCCAGCAGTTTCCGGGACAGGCGGGGCTACACCTTC. This sequence encodes CASSFRDRRGYTF.

This chain connects TRBV19 to TRBJ2-7; D not resolved. Germline assignment: CDR1 LNHDA and CDR2 SQIVND (reference sequence). The CDR3 runs 15 residues. The germline V and J ends were trimmed by 4 bases and 3 bases, with 16 bases remaining between them. Here the CDR3 reads CASSNPAAVGYEQYF. The CDR3 DNA sequence: TGTGCCAGTAGTAACCCGGCGGCCGTCGGCTACGAGCAGTACTTC.

The CDR3 protein is CASSLLRRNYISNQPQHF. In DNA, the CDR3 is TGTGCCAGCAGTTTATTGCGCCGAAATTATATTAGCAATCAGCCCCAGCATTTT. This chain uses TRBV28 with TRBJ1-5; D not resolved. Germline-derived CDR1 and CDR2 are MDHEN and SYDVKM. The CDR3 runs 18 residues. Trimming took off 1 base at V and 0 bases at J, with 16 bases between the two ends.

A few counts support this clone. The CDR3, as DNA: TGTGCCTGGAGCGAAAAAGGGACAGTTTATGGCTACACCTTC. Translated: CAWSEKGTVYGYTF. V gene TRBV30 combines with J gene TRBJ1-2; TRBD1 agrees at 7 bases. This CDR3 spans 14 amino acids. CDR1 is GTSNPN, CDR2 SVGIG, per germline (reference sequence). V gave up 3 bases and J gave up 5 bases; unmatched junction bases: 9.

The genes are TRBV13 and TRBJ2-7, with 10 positions matching TRBD2. The V segment lost 4 bases and the J segment 6 bases; nucleotides outside the gene matches: 6. This CDR3 spans 14 amino acids. Looked up from germline, CDR1 is PRHDT and CDR2 is FYEKMQ (reference sequence). The CDR3 DNA sequence: TGTGCCAGCAGCTCAGCTAGCGGGGGCGTCGAGCAGTACTTC. This codes for CASSSASGGVEQYF.

This clone was found once. The genes are TRBV2 and TRBJ1-2, with unresolved D. This CDR3 comprises 13 residues. V was cut by 6 bases and J by 7 bases, with 15 bases left in between. CDR1 and CDR2 (germline): SNHLY, FYNNEI. The CDR3: CASRETDLRGYTF. CDR3 coding DNA: TGTGCCAGCAGGGAGACGGATTTGCGTGGCTACACCTTC.

The chain employs TRBV5-3 and TRBJ2-7, with 8 bases matching TRBD1. TRBV5-3 is an ORF; its function is uncertain. The CDR3 loop spans 14 amino acids. V lost 4 bases to trimming and J lost 5 bases; unmatched junction nucleotides: 8. CDR3 region: CARSPGAGGNEQYF. The CDR3 coding sequence is TGTGCCAGAAGCCCCGGGGCAGGGGGCAACGAGCAGTACTTC.

The V call is TRBV30, the J call TRBJ2-2; 7 bases map to TRBD2. The germline gives CDR1 GTSNPN, CDR2 SVGIG (reference sequence). Unmatched junction bases numbered 5, after V lost 0 bases and J lost 4 bases. The CDR3 spans 15 residues. CDR3 coding DNA: TGTGCCTGGAGTGTGGGAGGGGTGGGCACCGGGGAGCTGTTTTTT. Amino acids: CAWSVGGVGTGELFF.

This chain uses TRBV6-5 with TRBJ1-1; the D is unclear. The CDR3 contains 12 residues. Germline values: CDR1 MNHEY, CDR2 SVGAGI. Deletions cut 2 bases from V and 9 bases from J, with 10 bases between. This CDR3 reads CASSYEGRKAFF. The CDR3 bases are TGTGCCAGCAGTTACGAGGGAAGGAAAGCTTTCTTT.

This sequence joins TRBV5-4 and TRBJ1-1; the match to TRBD1 covers 9 bases. V was clipped by 3 bases and J by 3 bases; unmatched bases: 6. The CDR3 runs 15 residues. In germline, CDR1 is SGHNT, CDR2 YYREEE (reference sequence). The CDR3 sequence: CASSSYDRGYTEAFF. In DNA form, the CDR3 reads TGTGCCAGCAGCTCATACGACAGGGGGTACACTGAAGCTTTCTTT.

V and J are TRBV9 and TRBJ2-3; 8 bases map to TRBD2. The CDR3 is 14 amino acids. Germline CDR1 SGDLS, CDR2 YYNGEE. The V and J ends lost 6 bases and 1 base, in that order; junction bases with no gene match: 4. The CDR3 DNA is TGTGCCAGCAACCGGGGGGGTGGCACAGATACGCAGTATTTT. The encoded protein is CASNRGGGTDTQYF.

The V and J genes are TRBV6-5 and TRBJ2-1; the match to TRBD2 covers 9 bases. The length of the CDR3 is 14 residues. The ends lost 6 bases at V and 6 bases at J; junction bases unmatched: 6. Germline V CDR1 and CDR2: MNHEY, SVGAGI. CDR3 in DNA: TGTGCCAGCAGAGGTAGCGGGGGCCTCAATGAGCAGTTCTTC. Translated: CASRGSGGLNEQFF.

The chain recombines TRBV7-8 with TRBJ1-3, with TRBD1 matching 9 bases. With V trimmed by 3 bases and J by 2 bases, 5 bases remained unmatched. Per the germline V gene, CDR1 is SGHVS and CDR2 is FQNEAQ. This CDR3 has 16 amino acids. The CDR3 region is CASSFTQGATGNTIYF. In DNA form, the CDR3 reads TGTGCCAGCAGCTTTACACAGGGGGCGACTGGAAACACCATATATTTT.

This clone was detected once. The V call is TRBV10-2, the J call TRBJ1-6, with 10 bases that match TRBD1. Germline CDR1 reads WSHSY; CDR2 reads SAAADI. CDR3 size: 14 residues. V lost 7 bases and J lost 10; bases outside the gene matches: 7. The CDR3 coding sequence is TGCGCCAGCACGCAGACAGGGGGCGAATCACCCCTCCACTTT. This codes for CASTQTGGESPLHF.

This chain links TRBV30 with TRBJ2-7; TRBD1 agrees at 7 bases. CDR3 length equals 12 residues. The V gene end was trimmed by 2 bases and the J gene end by 3 bases; junction bases not matched to a gene: 1. Germline assignment: CDR1 GTSNPN and CDR2 SVGIG (reference sequence). The CDR3: CAWSRTGYEQYF. As DNA, the CDR3 is TGTGCCTGGAGTAGGACAGGCTACGAGCAGTACTTC.

The V gene is TRBV10-3, the J gene TRBJ2-1, with a possible D match to TRBD2 (6 bases). Germline V gene sequence: CDR1 ENHRY, CDR2 SYGVKD. Trimming removed 6 bases at V and 0 bases at J, with 12 bases between. The CDR3 runs to 15 residues. The CDR3 loop is CAIRPSGPSYNEQFF. The CDR3 region has the DNA TGTGCCATCAGGCCAAGCGGGCCCTCCTACAATGAGCAGTTCTTC.

This clone was recorded a few times. This chain joins TRBV2 and TRBJ1-2; 8 nucleotides align to TRBD1. CDR1 and CDR2 from the germline V gene are SNHLY and FYNNEI. The ends lost 4 bases at V and 6 bases at J; junction bases unmatched: 10. This CDR3 has 15 amino acids. Here the CDR3 DNA reads TGTGCCAGCAGTGTTCCGACAGGGGAGGTTGATGGCTACACCTTC. This sequence encodes CASSVPTGEVDGYTF.

The rearrangement links TRBV2 to TRBJ2-5, with TRBD2 matching 9 bases. The CDR3 sequence is 18 residues long. Germline V gene sequence: CDR1 SNHLY, CDR2 FYNNEI. V trimming: 6 bases; J trimming: 5 bases; junction bases outside the gene matches: 19. The CDR3: CASRRVGSGGSLGETQYF. For the CDR3, the DNA is TGTGCCAGCAGGAGGGTTGGTAGCGGGGGTTCCCTGGGGGAGACCCAGTACTTC.

The chain employs TRBV7-8 and TRBJ1-1, with D perhaps TRBD1 (5 bases). Trimming removed 1 base from V and 1 base from J, with 10 bases in between. The CDR3 runs to 15 residues. Germline CDR1 is SGHVS and CDR2 is FQNEAQ. As DNA, the CDR3 is TGTGCCAGCAGCTTAGTTCGGGGGACGAACACTGAAGCTTTCTTT. This encodes CASSLVRGTNTEAFF.

This chain joins TRBV9 and TRBJ2-7; a possible D gene is TRBD2 (5 bases). The CDR3 runs 18 residues. V was clipped by 4 bases and J by 0 bases, with 23 bases between them. Per germline, CDR1 SGDLS and CDR2 YYNGEE. This CDR3 is CASSPRIGAVVSSYEQYF. The DNA for the CDR3 is TGTGCCAGCAGCCCTCGAATAGGAGCGGTGGTTAGCTCCTACGAGCAGTACTTC. Variable domain in full (rest from reference TRBV9 and TRBJ2-7): DSGVTQTPKHLITATGQRVTLRCSPRSGDLSVYWYQQSLDQGLQFLIQYYNGEERAKGNILERFSAQQFPDLHSELNLSSLELGDSALYFCASSPRIGAVVSSYEQYFGPGTRLTVT.